This T cell receptor (beta chain) derives from a study of blood T cell repertoires in COVID-19. About the research overall: Acute and convalescent COVID-19 samples came from the United States, Italy and Spain. The cDNA or gDNA used as material had been derived from T cells, B-cell-depleted T cells, or PBMCs.

This CDR3 has 18 residues. Trimming left V 2 bases short and J 4 bases short, with 24 bases between. Germline values: CDR1 SGHRS, CDR2 YFSETQ. Authors' processing steps: Reference gene primer amplification gave estimated nucleated cell counts. Only in-frame clones appear in the TCRdb table, and some are missing; sequencing was by immunoSEQ multiplex PCR. V, J and clone size derive from that table, while D and trimming were established from the DNA sequence. Altogether some 130,000 clones are present, roughly 80% being singletons, with the ten largest covering less than 2%. The chain uses TRBV5-1 and TRBJ1-2; D perhaps matches TRBD1 (5 bases). The specimen sequenced was peripheral blood. The sequence was collected from a man between 65 and 85 years old with acute or convalescent COVID-19. Here the CDR3 reads CASSLDGPGTPLGYGYTF. The CDR3 DNA is TGCGCCAGCAGCTTAGATGGACCGGGGACTCCCTTAGGCTATGGCTACACCTTC.